Below are 22 T cell receptor beta chains sequenced from a single sample in a study of cytomegalovirus exposure and HLA in healthy donors (dated by TCRdb to the late 2010s). The library was produced with the immunoSEQ multiplex PCR assay. For the multiplex PCR, a mixture combining 60 forward primers for TCR Vbeta segments and 13 reverse primers for TCR Jbeta segments was used. TCRdb stores this immuneACCESS table with in-frame sequences only. Part of the clones is absent; in the studies checked, under half of the shortfall reflects unresolved V genes, and no reason is known for the rest. The sample includes around 120,000 clones, with 60% to 85% observed a single time. The ten largest account for around 3% of the sample. The specimen was PBMCs. Every receptor here comes from a woman aged 40 to 49 in good health and CMV-seropositive.

CDR3 protein: CASSLLRSSGANVLTF. The CDR3 bases are TGTGCCAGCAGCTTGTTGCGGAGCTCTGGGGCCAACGTCCTGACTTTC. This chain links TRBV5-6 with TRBJ2-6; no reliable D call. Trimming removed 1 base at V and 0 bases at J, with 8 bases between. The germline CDR1 and CDR2 sequences are SGHDT and YYEEEE. This CDR3 has 16 residues.

The sample holds one count of this clone. V is TRBV5-1 and J is TRBJ1-1; D call uncertain. The germline V gene has CDR1 SGHRS and CDR2 YFSETQ. This CDR3 has 13 amino acids. Between the trimmed V and J ends, which lost 4 bases and 3 bases, there was a span of 10 bases. CDR3 DNA sequence: TGCGCCAGCAGCCGGGGTGGGGACACTGAAGCTTTCTTT. Protein sequence: CASSRGGDTEAFF.

CDR3 DNA sequence: TGCGCCAGCAGCCAGCCCAACCGGGGGGTCACAGATACGCAGTATTTT. Residues: CASSQPNRGVTDTQYF. The genes are TRBV4-1 and TRBJ2-3; 7 bases map to TRBD2. Germline values: CDR1 MGHRA, CDR2 YSYEKL. After removal of 3 bases from V and 2 bases from J, the junction contained 8 bases not matched to a gene. The CDR3 totals 16 residues.

This chain links TRBV7-2 with TRBJ2-5; TRBD1 matches 7 bases. Germline V gene sequence: CDR1 SGHTA, CDR2 FQGNSA. Trimming removed 5 bases from V and 1 base from J; junction bases left unmatched: 7. CDR3 size: 15 residues. CDR3 loop: CASSALRGPQETQYF. The CDR3 DNA follows: TGTGCCAGCAGCGCCCTAAGGGGGCCCCAAGAGACCCAGTACTTC.

CDR3 region: CASSMTSGRKAEQFF. DNA of the CDR3: TGTGCCAGTAGCATGACTAGCGGGAGAAAGGCTGAGCAGTTCTTC. This rearrangement joins TRBV19 to TRBJ2-1; 12 positions match TRBD2. Trimming removed 6 bases from V and 9 bases from J; junction bases left unmatched: 9. The CDR3 consists of 15 residues. The V gene's germline CDR1 is LNHDA and CDR2 SQIVND (reference sequence). The whole variable domain, remainder taken from reference TRBV19 and TRBJ2-1, is DGGITQSPKYLFRKEGQNVTLSCEQNLNHDAMYWYRQDPGQGLRLIYYSQIVNDFQKGDIAEGYSVSREKKESFPLTVTSAQKNPTAFYLCASSMTSGRKAEQFFGPGTRLTVL.

The rearrangement links TRBV6-5 to TRBJ2-5, with 9 bases aligning to TRBD1. V lost 2 bases to trimming and J lost 4 bases; unmatched junction nucleotides: 8. The CDR3 has 16 residues. Germline-derived CDR1 and CDR2 are MNHEY and SVGAGI. CDR3 region: CASSYQTQGARETQYF. In DNA, the CDR3 is TGTGCCAGCAGTTACCAAACACAGGGGGCGCGAGAGACCCAGTACTTC.

The rearrangement joins TRBV5-6 to TRBJ2-5, with D possibly TRBD1 on 6 matching bases. This CDR3 comprises 15 residues. Trimming shortened V by 1 base and J by 5 bases, and 15 bases separated the two germline ends. Germline-derived CDR1 and CDR2 are SGHDT and YYEEEE. The chain's CDR3 is CASSLRPGALETQYF. CDR3 DNA: TGTGCCAGCAGCTTGCGGCCAGGGGCTTTGGAGACCCAGTACTTC. Combining the CDR3 with reference TRBV5-6 and TRBJ2-5 gives the whole variable domain DAGVTQSPTHLIKTRGQQVTLRCSPKSGHDTVSWYQQALGQGPQFIFQYYEEEERQRGNFPDRFSGHQFPNYSSELNVNALLLGDSALYLCASSLRPGALETQYFGPGTRLLVL.

V gene TRBV4-3 combines with J gene TRBJ1-2; TRBD1 is a possible D gene (6 bases). The CDR3 is 16 amino acids. Trimming pared 0 bases from V and 5 bases from J, leaving 16 bases between. Germline CDR1 reads LGHNA; CDR2 reads YSLEER. CDR3 protein: CASSQDPRGAGYGYTF. In DNA form, the CDR3 reads TGCGCCAGCAGCCAAGATCCACGGGGGGCGGGGTATGGCTACACCTTC.

The genes are TRBV10-1 and TRBJ1-3; 8 bases are a match to TRBD1. CDR1 and CDR2 from the germline V gene are WNHNN and SYGVQD (reference sequence). The CDR3 runs to 13 residues. J was trimmed by 9 bases and V by 4 bases; bases with no gene match: 5. The chain's CDR3 is CASSGQGSGTIYF. CDR3 nucleotides: TGCGCCAGCAGTGGACAGGGGAGCGGCACCATATATTTT.

This chain joins TRBV5-4 and TRBJ2-5, with TRBD2 identical over 8 bases. The DNA end lines up better with TRBJ2-7; the J call may be wrong. The CDR3 contains 15 residues. Germline CDR1 reads SGHNT; CDR2 reads YYREEE (reference sequence). The CDR3 region has the DNA TGTGCCAGCAGCTTGGCGCCTAGCGGGCCCTACGAGCAGTACTTC. It encodes CASSLAPSGPYEQYF.

This sequence joins TRBV5-5 and TRBJ2-5, with TRBD1 matching 7 bases. Germline values: CDR1 SGHKS, CDR2 YYEKEE (reference sequence). The CDR3 runs to 15 residues. V gave up 4 bases and J gave up 2 bases; unmatched junction bases: 8. The CDR3 region has the DNA TGTGCCAGCAGCGGGCACAGGGGTCGGCAAGAGACCCAGTACTTC. Translation: CASSGHRGRQETQYF.

This chain links TRBV27 with TRBJ2-5; maybe TRBD1 (5 bases). The germline V and J ends were trimmed by 4 bases and 5 bases, with 5 bases remaining between them. The CDR3 totals 11 residues. CDR1 is MNHEY and CDR2 is SMNVEV in the germline V gene (reference sequence). The CDR3 DNA reads as TGTGCCAGCAGTTCAGGGGAGACCCAGTACTTC. The encoded protein is CASSSGETQYF.

The chain joins TRBV5-1 to TRBJ1-5; no firm D call. The CDR3 runs to 15 residues. Germline V lookup: CDR1 SGHRS, CDR2 YFSETQ. The V and J ends lost 5 bases and 6 bases respectively, with 18 bases between them. As DNA, the CDR3 is TGCGCCAGCAGTCTGGACGGGCCGGGAGGTCAGCCCCAGCATTTT. Amino acids: CASSLDGPGGQPQHF. The full variable domain, its missing parts supplied by reference TRBV5-1 and TRBJ1-5, is KAGVTQTPRYLIKTRGQQVTLSCSPISGHRSVSWYQQTPGQGLQFLFEYFSETQRNKGNFPGRFSGRQFSNSRSEMNVSTLELGDSALYLCASSLDGPGGQPQHFGDGTRLSIL.

V gene TRBV27 combines with J gene TRBJ1-2; TRBD1 is a possible D gene (6 bases). CDR1 is MNHEY, CDR2 SMNVEV, per germline (reference sequence). V was cut by 5 bases and J by 2 bases, with 12 bases left in between. CDR3 length: 14 amino acids. The CDR3 nucleotides read TGTGCCAGCAGTCCCGGGACACAGAACTATGGCTACACCTTC. Protein product: CASSPGTQNYGYTF.

This chain uses TRBV23-1 with TRBJ2-7; D perhaps matches TRBD1 (5 bases). TRBV23-1 is sorted into the ORF group, with uncertain function. The CDR3 runs 19 residues. The V end lost 2 bases, the J end lost 3 bases, and 26 bases lay between the germline ends. Here the CDR3 reads CASSQVGKDIHPALYEQYF. The CDR3 coding sequence is TGCGCCAGCAGTCAAGTTGGCAAGGACATCCACCCGGCCCTCTACGAGCAGTACTTC.

The chain combines TRBV5-6 with TRBJ1-4; D remains unclear. Trimming took 2 bases from V and 5 from J, leaving 13 bases between them. Germline CDR1 is SGHDT and CDR2 is YYEEEE. This CDR3 has 15 amino acids. This chain's CDR3 is CASSFRTVVNEKLFF. CDR3 DNA sequence: TGTGCCAGCAGCTTCCGAACGGTGGTCAATGAAAAACTGTTTTTT.

This chain links TRBV2 with TRBJ1-5, with D unresolved. Germline V gene lookup returns CDR1 SNHLY and CDR2 FYNNEI. V lost 2 bases and J lost 4, with 6 bases in between. The CDR3 has 13 residues. CDR3: CASSEQVNQPQHF. The CDR3 DNA reads as TGTGCCAGCAGTGAACAGGTTAATCAGCCCCAGCATTTT.

Only a few counts were recorded for this clone. Here the CDR3 reads CASSPRGTLNEKLFF. The CDR3 DNA reads TGTGCCAGCAGCCCAAGAGGGACACTTAATGAAAAACTGTTTTTT. This chain joins TRBV9 and TRBJ1-4; perhaps TRBD1 as D (6 bases). Trimming left V 4 bases short and J 4 bases short, with 14 bases between. The V gene's germline CDR1 is SGDLS and CDR2 YYNGEE. The CDR3 is made up of 15 amino acids.

This chain links TRBV21-1 with TRBJ1-3. TRBV21-1 is classified as a pseudogene. The CDR3 covers 18 residues. CDR3: CASSGFRGPGLDGNTIYF. The CDR3 region has the DNA TGTGCCAGCAGCGGATTCCGGGGTCCGGGTTTGGATGGAAACACCATATATTTT.

This clone was seen once. The chain recombines TRBV19 with TRBJ1-1; D is possibly TRBD1 (6 bases). Germline V CDR1 and CDR2: LNHDA, SQIVND (reference sequence). V was pared by 6 bases and J by 4 bases, with 15 bases between. CDR3 length equals 14 residues. CDR3 region: CASRPGQDFTEAFF. The CDR3, as DNA: TGTGCCAGTAGGCCGGGACAAGATTTCACTGAAGCTTTCTTT.

This rearrangement joins TRBV7-8 to TRBJ2-7, with D maybe TRBD1 (6 bases). The V end was cut by 1 base, the J end by 5 bases, with 12 bases between. The length of the CDR3 is 14 residues. Germline V gives CDR1 SGHVS, CDR2 FQNEAQ. CDR3 amino acids: CASSLVTGSHEQYF. The CDR3 coding sequence is TGTGCCAGCAGCTTAGTGACAGGATCCCACGAGCAGTACTTC.

The chain combines TRBV19 with TRBJ2-7; D is perhaps TRBD2 (6 bases). V was cut by 4 bases and J by 7 bases, with 20 bases left in between. The CDR3 runs 15 residues. CDR1 and CDR2 (germline): LNHDA, SQIVND (reference sequence). The CDR3 DNA is TGTGCCAGTAGTACCACGTGGACTACTCCGGGAGAGCAGTACTTC. Translation gives CASSTTWTTPGEQYF.